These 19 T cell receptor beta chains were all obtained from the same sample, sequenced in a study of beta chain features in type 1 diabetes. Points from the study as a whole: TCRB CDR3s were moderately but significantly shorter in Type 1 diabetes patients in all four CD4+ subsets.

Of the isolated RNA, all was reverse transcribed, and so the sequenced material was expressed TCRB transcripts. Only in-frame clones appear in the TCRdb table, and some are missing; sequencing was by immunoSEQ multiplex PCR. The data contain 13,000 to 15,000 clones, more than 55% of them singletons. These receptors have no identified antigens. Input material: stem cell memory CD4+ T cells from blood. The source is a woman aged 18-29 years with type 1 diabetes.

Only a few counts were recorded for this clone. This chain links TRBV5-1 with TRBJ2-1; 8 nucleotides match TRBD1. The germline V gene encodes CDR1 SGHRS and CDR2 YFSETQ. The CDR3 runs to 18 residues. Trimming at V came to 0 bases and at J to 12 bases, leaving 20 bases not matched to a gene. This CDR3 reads CASSLAQIRGSGGAGQFF. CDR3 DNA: TGCGCCAGCAGCTTGGCACAGATTAGGGGTTCAGGGGGCGCCGGGCAGTTCTTC.

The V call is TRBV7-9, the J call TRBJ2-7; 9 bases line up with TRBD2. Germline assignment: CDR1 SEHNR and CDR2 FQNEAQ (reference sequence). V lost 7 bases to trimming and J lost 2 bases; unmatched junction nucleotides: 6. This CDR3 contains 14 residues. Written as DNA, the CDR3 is TGTGCCAGCACCGTGACTAGCGGAGCCTACGAGCAGTACTTC. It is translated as CASTVTSGAYEQYF.

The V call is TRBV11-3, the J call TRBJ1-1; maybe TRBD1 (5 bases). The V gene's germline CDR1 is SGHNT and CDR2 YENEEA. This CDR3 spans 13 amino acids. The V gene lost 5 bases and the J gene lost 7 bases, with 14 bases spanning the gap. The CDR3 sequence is CASSLEGRGEAFF. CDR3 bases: TGTGCCAGCAGCCTGGAGGGTAGGGGTGAAGCTTTCTTT.

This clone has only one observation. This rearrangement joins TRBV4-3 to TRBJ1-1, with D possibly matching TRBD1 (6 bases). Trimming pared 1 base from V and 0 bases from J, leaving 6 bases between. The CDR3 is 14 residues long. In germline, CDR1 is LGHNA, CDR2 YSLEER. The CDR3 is CASSQGTVNTEAFF. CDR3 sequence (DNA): TGCGCCAGCAGCCAAGGGACAGTGAACACTGAAGCTTTCTTT.

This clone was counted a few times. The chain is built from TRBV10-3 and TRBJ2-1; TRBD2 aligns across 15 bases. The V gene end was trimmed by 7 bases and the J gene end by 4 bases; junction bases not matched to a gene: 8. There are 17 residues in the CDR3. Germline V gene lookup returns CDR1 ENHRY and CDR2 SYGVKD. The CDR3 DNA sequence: TGTGCCATCAAAGAGGGGACTAGCGGGAGGTTTTACAATGAGCAGTTCTTC. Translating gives CAIKEGTSGRFYNEQFF.

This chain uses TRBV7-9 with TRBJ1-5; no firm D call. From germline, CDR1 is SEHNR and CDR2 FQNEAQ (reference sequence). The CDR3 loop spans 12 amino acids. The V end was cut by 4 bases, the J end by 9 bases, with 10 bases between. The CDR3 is CASSSQEGPQHF. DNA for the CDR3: TGTGCCAGCAGCTCCCAGGAAGGGCCCCAGCATTTT.

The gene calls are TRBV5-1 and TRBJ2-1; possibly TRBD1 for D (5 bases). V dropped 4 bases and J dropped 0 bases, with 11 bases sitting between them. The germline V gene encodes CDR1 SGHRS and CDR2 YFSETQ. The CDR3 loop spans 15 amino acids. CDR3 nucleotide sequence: TGCGCCAGCAGCCCAACAGGTGACTCCTACAATGAGCAGTTCTTC. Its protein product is CASSPTGDSYNEQFF. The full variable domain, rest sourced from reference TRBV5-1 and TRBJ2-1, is KAGVTQTPRYLIKTRGQQVTLSCSPISGHRSVSWYQQTPGQGLQFLFEYFSETQRNKGNFPGRFSGRQFSNSRSEMNVSTLELGDSALYLCASSPTGDSYNEQFFGPGTRLTVL.

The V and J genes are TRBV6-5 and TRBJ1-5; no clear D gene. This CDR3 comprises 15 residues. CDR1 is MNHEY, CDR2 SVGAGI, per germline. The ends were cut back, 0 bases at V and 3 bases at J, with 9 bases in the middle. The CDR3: CASSYSSAHNQPQHF. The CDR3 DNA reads TGTGCCAGCAGTTACTCGAGTGCCCACAATCAGCCCCAGCATTTT.

In DNA, the CDR3 is TGTGCCAGCAGCTTTAGCCCCTACGAGCAGTACTTC. Amino acid sequence: CASSFSPYEQYF. The chain couples TRBV11-2 to TRBJ2-7, with D uncertain. Germline V gene data show CDR1 as SGHAT and CDR2 as FQNNGV. The CDR3 contains 12 residues. Deletions cut 3 bases from V and 2 bases from J, with 5 bases between.

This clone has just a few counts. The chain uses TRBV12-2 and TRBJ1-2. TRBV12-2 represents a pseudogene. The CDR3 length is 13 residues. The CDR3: CASRLITEDGYTF. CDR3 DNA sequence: TGTGCAAGTCGCTTAATAACTGAGGATGGCTACACCTTC.

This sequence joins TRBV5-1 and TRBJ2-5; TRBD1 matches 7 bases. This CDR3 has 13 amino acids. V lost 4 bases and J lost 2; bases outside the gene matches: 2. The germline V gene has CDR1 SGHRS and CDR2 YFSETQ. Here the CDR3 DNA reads TGCGCCAGCAGCCTACAGGGGCAAGAGACCCAGTACTTC. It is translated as CASSLQGQETQYF.

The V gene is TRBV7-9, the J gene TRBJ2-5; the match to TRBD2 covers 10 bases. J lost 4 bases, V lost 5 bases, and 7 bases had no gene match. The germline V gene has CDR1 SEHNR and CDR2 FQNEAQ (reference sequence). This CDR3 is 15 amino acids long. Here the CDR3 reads CASSRATSGLETQYF. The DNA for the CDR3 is TGTGCCAGCAGCCGAGCGACTAGCGGGCTAGAGACCCAGTACTTC.

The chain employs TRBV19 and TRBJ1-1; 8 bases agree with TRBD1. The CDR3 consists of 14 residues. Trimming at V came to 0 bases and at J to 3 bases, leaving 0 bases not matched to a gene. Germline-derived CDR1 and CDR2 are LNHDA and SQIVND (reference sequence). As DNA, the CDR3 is TGTGCCAGTAGTATAGAGGGACAGGACACTGAAGCTTTCTTT. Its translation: CASSIEGQDTEAFF. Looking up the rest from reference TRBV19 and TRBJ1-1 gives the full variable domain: DGGITQSPKYLFRKEGQNVTLSCEQNLNHDAMYWYRQDPGQGLRLIYYSQIVNDFQKGDIAEGYSVSREKKESFPLTVTSAQKNPTAFYLCASSIEGQDTEAFFGQGTRLTVV.

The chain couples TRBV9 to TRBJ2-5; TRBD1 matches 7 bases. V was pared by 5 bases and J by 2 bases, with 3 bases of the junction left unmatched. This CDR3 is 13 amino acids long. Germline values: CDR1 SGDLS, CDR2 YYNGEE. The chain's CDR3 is CASSFRGQETQYF. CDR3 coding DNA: TGTGCCAGCAGTTTCAGGGGGCAAGAGACCCAGTACTTC.

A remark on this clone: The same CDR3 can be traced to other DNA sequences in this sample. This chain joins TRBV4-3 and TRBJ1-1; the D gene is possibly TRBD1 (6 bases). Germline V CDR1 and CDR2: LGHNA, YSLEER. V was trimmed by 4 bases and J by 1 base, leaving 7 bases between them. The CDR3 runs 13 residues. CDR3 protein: CASSRTANTEAFF. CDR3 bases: TGCGCCAGCAGCCGGACAGCGAACACTGAAGCTTTCTTT.

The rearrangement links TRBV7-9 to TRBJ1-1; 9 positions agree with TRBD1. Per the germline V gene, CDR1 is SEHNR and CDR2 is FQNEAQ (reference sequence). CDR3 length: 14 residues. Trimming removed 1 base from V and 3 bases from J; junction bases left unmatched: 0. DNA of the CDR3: TGTGCCAGCAGCTTAGGACAGGGGGACACTGAAGCTTTCTTT. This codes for CASSLGQGDTEAFF.

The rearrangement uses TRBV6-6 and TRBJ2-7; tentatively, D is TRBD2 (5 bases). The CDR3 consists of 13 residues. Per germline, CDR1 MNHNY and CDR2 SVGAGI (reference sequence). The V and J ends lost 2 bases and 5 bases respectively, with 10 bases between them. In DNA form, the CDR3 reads TGTGCCAGCAGTTACGGGAGCTACGACGAGCAGTACTTC. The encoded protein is CASSYGSYDEQYF.

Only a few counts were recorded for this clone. The CDR3 region is CASSLRGGETQYF. The CDR3 nucleotides read TGTGCCAGCAGCTTGAGGGGGGGGGAGACCCAGTACTTC. V gene TRBV13 combines with J gene TRBJ2-5; TRBD2 might be the D (7 bases). CDR3 length equals 13 residues. Trimming pared 3 bases from V and 5 bases from J, leaving 10 bases between. Germline CDR1 PRHDT, CDR2 FYEKMQ (reference sequence). The variable domain in full, completed from reference TRBV13 and TRBJ2-5, reads AAGVIQSPRHLIKEKRETATLKCYPIPRHDTVYWYQQGPGQDPQFLISFYEKMQSDKGSIPDRFSAQQFSDYHSELNMSSLELGDSALYFCASSLRGGETQYFGPGTRLLVL.

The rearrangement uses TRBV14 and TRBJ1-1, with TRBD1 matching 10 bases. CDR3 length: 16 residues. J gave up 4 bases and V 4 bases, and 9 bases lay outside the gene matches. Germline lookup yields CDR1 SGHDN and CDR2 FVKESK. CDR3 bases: TGTGCCAGCAGCCCAATTGGGACAGGGGCTGGCACTGAAGCTTTCTTT. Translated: CASSPIGTGAGTEAFF. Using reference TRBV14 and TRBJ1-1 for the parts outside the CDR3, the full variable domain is EAGVTQFPSHSVIEKGQTVTLRCDPISGHDNLYWYRRVMGKEIKFLLHFVKESKQDESGMPNNRFLAERTGGTYSTLKVQPAELEDSGVYFCASSPIGTGAGTEAFFGQGTRLTVV.